The rows below give T cell receptor beta chains drawn from one sample of a study of blood T cell repertoires in COVID-19. The repertoire was sequenced with immunoSEQ multiplex PCR; TCRdb's copy has only in-frame clones and lacks some. The sample contains over 250,000 clones, roughly 89% of which appear only once. The sequenced sample was PBMCs or T cells enriched from blood (not recorded which). The receptors shown here come from a woman aged 55-69 years who had recovered from COVID-19. The CDR3 runs from the conserved cysteine through the conserved F or W. The D gene is left open where the match is weak. Not every row has a clone size; where given, it reads once, few, many or a size class.

d_call clone_size j_call v_call cdr3_nt cdr3_aa
- - TRBJ1-1 TRBV2 TGTGCCAGCAGGGAGACAGGAACGAACACTGAAGCTTTCTTT CASRETGTNTEAFF
- - TRBJ1-2 TRBV19 TGTGCCAGTATGAGGGACATCACTGTTTTTGGCTACACCTTC CASMRDITVFGYTF
- - TRBJ2-3 TRBV4-1 TGCGCCAGCAGCCAAGATCCCTGGGCGCTGAGCACAGATACGCAGTATTTT CASSQDPWALSTDTQYF
TRBD1 - TRBJ1-1 TRBV2 TGTGCCAGCAGGCTAGCACTCGGACAGGAAAATGAAGCTTTCTTT CASRLALGQENEAFF
- - TRBJ2-1 TRBV10-3 TGTGCCGTCACTAGTGCCTACAATGAGCAGTTCTTC CAVTSAYNEQFF
- - TRBJ2-7 TRBV27 TGTGCCAGCAGTTTAGGTGGCGGGGCCCGACCCTACGAGCAGTACTTC CASSLGGGARPYEQYF
TRBD2 - TRBJ2-5 TRBV18 TGTGCCAGCTCACCAGGGACTAGCGGGCGAGAGACCCAGTACTTC CASSPGTSGRETQYF
- - TRBJ1-6 TRBV5-1 TGCGCCAGCAGCTTGACGGGGGTCCTGCTTTCACCCCTCCACTTT CASSLTGVLLSPLHF
TRBD1 - TRBJ1-1 TRBV5-5 TGTGCCAGCAGCTCCGGGACAGGGATTTTAAACACTGAAGCTTTCTTT CASSSGTGILNTEAFF
TRBD2 - TRBJ2-2 TRBV19 TGTGCCAGTAGGCCACTAGCGTCGTCCACCGGGGAGCTGTTTTTT CASRPLASSTGELFF
- - TRBJ1-2 TRBV20-1 TGCAGTAGAGATGGCTACACCTTC CSRDGYTF
- - TRBJ1-5 TRBV7-2 TGTGCCAGCAGCTCTCTCCAGGGCGATCAGCCCCAGCATTTT CASSSLQGDQPQHF
TRBD1 - TRBJ1-5 TRBV19 TGTGCCAGTAGCGGGACAGGGGGCGGTCAGCCCCAGCATTTT CASSGTGGGQPQHF
TRBD1 once TRBJ2-2 TRBV9 TGTGCCAGCAGCGTCGGGACAGGGTCCACCGGGGAGCTGTTTTTT CASSVGTGSTGELFF
TRBD2 - TRBJ2-1 TRBV9 TGTGCCAGCAGCTCCACTAGCGGGGGGGCGCATGAGCAGTTCTTC CASSSTSGGAHEQFF
- - TRBJ1-2 TRBV9 TGTGCCAGCAGCGTTGGCCATCTCGTATATGGCTACACCTTC CASSVGHLVYGYTF
TRBD2 few TRBJ2-7 TRBV5-4 TGTGCCAGCAGGGGGAGCGGGAGGAATCGAGAGCAGTACTTC CASRGSGRNREQYF
- - TRBJ1-1 TRBV5-1 TGCGCCAGCAGCTTGCGACAGGTCGGAGAGAACACTGAAGCTTTCTTT CASSLRQVGENTEAFF
- few TRBJ1-6 TRBV28 TGTGCCAGCAGCAGGGTCACCTATAATTCACCCCTCCACTTT CASSRVTYNSPLHF
- - TRBJ1-2 TRBV14 TGTGCCAGCAGCCAAAGACCGGGATCGGCGTATGGCTACACCTTC CASSQRPGSAYGYTF
TRBD2 - TRBJ2-2 TRBV3-1/TRBV3-2 TGTGCCAGCAGCCCACGACGGAGCGGGGAGCATACCGGGGAGCTGTTTTTT CASSPRRSGEHTGELFF
- once TRBJ2-2 TRBV3-1/TRBV3-2 TGTGCCAGCAGCCAGAGGGTCGGGGAGCTGTTTTTT CASSQRVGELFF
- - TRBJ1-3 TRBV6-5 TGTGCCAGCAGTCGCTGGAGGGCCTCTGGAAACACCATATATTTT CASSRWRASGNTIYF
- - TRBJ1-4 TRBV12-3/TRBV12-4 TGTGCCAGCAGTTTCAGGGTCGGGGAAAAACTGTTTTTT CASSFRVGEKLFF
TRBD2 - TRBJ2-1 TRBV5-1 TGCGCCAGCAACGCACTAGCGGGAGGAGAGAATGAGCAGTTCTTC CASNALAGGENEQFF
- - TRBJ2-3 TRBV18 TGTGCCAGCTCACCAGAATTAAACAAGGGGGATACGCAGTATTTT CASSPELNKGDTQYF
TRBD1 - TRBJ2-3 TRBV12-3/TRBV12-4 TGTGCCAGCAGTGAGACAGGGAAAGATACGCAGTATTTT CASSETGKDTQYF
- once TRBJ1-6 TRBV12-3/TRBV12-4 TGTGCCAGCAACCAAGGTGGGGCTTCACCCCTCCACTTT CASNQGGASPLHF
TRBD2 - TRBJ2-1 TRBV9 TGTGCCAGCAGCGAGACTAGCGACCTCTACAATGAGCAGTTCTTC CASSETSDLYNEQFF
- - TRBJ1-1 TRBV11-1 TGTGCCAGCAGCTCAGGATTGAACACTGAAGCTTTCTTT CASSSGLNTEAFF
- - TRBJ2-1 TRBV18 TGTGCCAGCTCACCGAGACAGGTAGTCAATGAGCAGTTCTTC CASSPRQVVNEQFF
- - TRBJ2-5 TRBV12-2 TGTGCAAGTCGCTTAGCGCGGCGGGAGTGGGAGACCCAGTACTTC CASRLARREWETQYF
TRBD2 - TRBJ2-1 TRBV5-5 TGTGCCAGCAGCTTCCTCATCGGGCTAGCGGGGAACAATGAGCAGTTCTTC CASSFLIGLAGNNEQFF
- - TRBJ2-4 TRBV2 TGTGCCAGCAGCGTAAGGGCGGGAATAGACATTCAGTACTTC CASSVRAGIDIQYF
- - TRBJ2-5 TRBV9 TGTGCCAGCAGCGTAGGTCCTAGCGTCCGACAAGAGACCCAGTACTTC CASSVGPSVRQETQYF
TRBD2 - TRBJ2-1 TRBV29-1 TGCAGCGTTGAGCTGGGACTAGCGGGAGTAGGTGAGCAGTTCTTC CSVELGLAGVGEQFF
TRBD1 - TRBJ1-2 TRBV6-5 TGTGCCAGCAGTCGCAAGCCCGACAGGGGAGGCGGCTACACCTTC CASSRKPDRGGGYTF
- - TRBJ2-7 TRBV19 TGTGCCAGTAGTATAGCGACAGTCTACGAGCAGTACTTC CASSIATVYEQYF
TRBD2 - TRBJ2-3 TRBV19 TGTGCCAGTAGTCCAGCGGGGGGGAAGGGAGATACGCAGTATTTT CASSPAGGKGDTQYF
- - TRBJ2-7 TRBV7-2 TGTGCCAGCAGCTTTATGGCCGGGACTCAGCAGTACTTC CASSFMAGTQQYF
TRBD1 - TRBJ2-7 TRBV10-1 TGCGCCAGCGGGGACAGGGGTCACGAGCAGTACTTC CASGDRGHEQYF
TRBD1 - TRBJ1-5 TRBV28 TGTGCCAGCAGTTTACTTACAGGGGGCGCAGTCAATCAGCCCCAGCATTTT CASSLLTGGAVNQPQHF
- - TRBJ2-6 TRBV28 TGTGCCAGCAGTTTGGTCGGAGACTCTGGGGCCAACGTCCTGACTTTC CASSLVGDSGANVLTF